Listed here are 29 T cell receptor beta chains from one sample, sequenced in a study of T cell responses to AZD1222 COVID-19 vaccine. TCRdb keeps only in-frame clones here, not all; method: immunoSEQ multiplex PCR. Of 140,000 or so clones listed, 85% to 90% are singletons. This material consisted of peripheral blood, taken on day 0 of AZD1222 vaccination. These receptor sequences come from an adult in good health.

This clone appeared a single time. This sequence joins TRBV6-5 and TRBJ1-4; D uncertain. Trimming removed 4 bases from V and 7 bases from J, with 19 bases in between. Germline V gene sequence: CDR1 MNHEY, CDR2 SVGAGI. The CDR3 extends over 16 amino acids. CDR3: CASSFLWSTGGEKLFF. CDR3 sequence (DNA): TGTGCCAGCAGTTTCCTCTGGTCCACGGGCGGTGAAAAACTGTTTTTT.

The V and J genes are TRBV3-1 (or the pseudogene TRBV3-2) and TRBJ1-2, with D unclear. V gave up 0 bases and J gave up 5 bases, with 10 bases separating them. Germline lookup yields CDR1 LGHDT and CDR2 YNNKEL (reference sequence). The CDR3 runs 14 residues. CDR3 sequence: CASSQEGGGYGYTF. The CDR3 nucleotides are TGTGCCAGCAGCCAAGAAGGCGGCGGGTATGGCTACACCTTC.

The table lists this clone with a count of one. The gene calls are TRBV5-1 and TRBJ2-1, with 14 bases fitting TRBD2. CDR3 size: 16 residues. Germline assignment: CDR1 SGHRS and CDR2 YFSETQ. With V trimmed by 3 bases and J by 7 bases, 6 bases remained unmatched. Written as DNA, the CDR3 is TGCGCCAGCAGCTCAACCGGGACTAGCGGGGGAAATGAGCAGTTCTTC. Translation: CASSSTGTSGGNEQFF.

The chain carries TRBV4-1 and TRBJ1-5, with a possible D match to TRBD1 (5 bases). V was cut by 5 bases and J by 1 base, with 15 bases left in between. The CDR3 has 16 amino acids. Germline loops: CDR1 MGHRA, CDR2 YSYEKL. The CDR3 nucleotides are TGCGCCAGCAGCTACGGGACCGAGATGAGCAATCAGCCCCAGCATTTT. This sequence encodes CASSYGTEMSNQPQHF.

V is TRBV11-2 and J is TRBJ1-4; 10 positions match TRBD1. Trimming at V came to 1 base and at J to 7 bases, leaving 3 bases not matched to a gene. This CDR3 has 15 residues. Germline CDR1 reads SGHAT; CDR2 reads FQNNGV. The CDR3 DNA sequence: TGTGCCAGCAGCTTAGCCGGGACAGGGGTTGAAAAACTGTTTTTT. As protein: CASSLAGTGVEKLFF.

This clone was recorded once. The rearrangement uses TRBV4-1 and TRBJ2-2, with 7 bases matching TRBD1. Germline-derived CDR1 and CDR2 are MGHRA and YSYEKL. CDR3 length: 13 residues. The junction had 6 bases not matched to a gene; V was cut back by 7 bases and J by 7 bases. The chain's CDR3 is CASTLQGIGELFF. The CDR3 coding sequence is TGCGCCAGCACCCTACAGGGGATCGGGGAGCTGTTTTTT.

This chain links TRBV5-4 with TRBJ2-7, with TRBD2 identical over 11 bases. Per the germline V gene, CDR1 is SGHNT and CDR2 is YYREEE (reference sequence). The CDR3 has 17 residues. Trimming took 3 bases from V and 0 from J; bases not matched to a gene: 8. The CDR3 reads CASSSRITSGSSYEQYF. CDR3 bases: TGTGCCAGCAGCTCGAGAATAACTAGCGGGAGCTCCTACGAGCAGTACTTC. Full variable domain (missing parts from reference TRBV5-4 and TRBJ2-7): ETGVTQSPTHLIKTRGQQVTLRCSSQSGHNTVSWYQQALGQGPQFIFQYYREEENGRGNFPPRFSGLQFPNYSSELNVNALELDDSALYLCASSSRITSGSSYEQYFGPGTRLTVT.

This chain links TRBV27 with TRBJ1-6; no firm D call. Germline values: CDR1 MNHEY, CDR2 SMNVEV (reference sequence). The CDR3 covers 13 residues. Trimming took 2 bases from V and 8 from J, leaving 7 bases between them. The CDR3 protein is CASSLGGDSPLHF. The CDR3 bases are TGTGCCAGCAGTTTAGGAGGCGATTCACCCCTCCACTTT.

CDR3 residues: CASSRGDTPWTQYF. CDR3 bases: TGTGCCAGCAGCCGCGGGGACACCCCGTGGACCCAGTACTTC. The V gene is TRBV3-1 (or the pseudogene TRBV3-2), the J gene TRBJ2-5; D could derive from TRBD1 or TRBD2 (6 bases each). CDR1 is LGHDT, CDR2 YNNKEL, per germline (reference sequence). CDR3 length equals 14 residues. Trimming stripped 4 bases from V and 7 bases from J, with 16 bases between.

This rearrangement joins TRBV7-9 to TRBJ1-4; 7 nucleotides match TRBD1. The CDR3 extends over 15 amino acids. V shed 1 base, J shed 7 bases, and the junction held 6 bases outside the gene matches. Germline lookup yields CDR1 SEHNR and CDR2 FQNEAQ (reference sequence). CDR3 sequence reads: CASSLGVTGFEKLFF. In DNA form, the CDR3 reads TGTGCCAGCAGCTTAGGGGTGACAGGGTTTGAAAAACTGTTTTTT.

CDR3 bases: TGTGCCAGCAGCTTAGGAGGGACTGCCAGCTCCTACAATGAGCAGTTCTTC. It translates to CASSLGGTASSYNEQFF. The rearrangement uses TRBV7-9 and TRBJ2-1; TRBD2 is a possible D gene (6 bases). The CDR3 length is 17 residues. Per the germline V gene, CDR1 is SEHNR and CDR2 is FQNEAQ (reference sequence). Between the trimmed V and J ends, which lost 1 base and 0 bases, there was a span of 13 bases. The whole variable domain, filled in from reference TRBV7-9 and TRBJ2-1, reads DTGVSQNPRHKITKRGQNVTFRCDPISEHNRLYWYRQTLGQGPEFLTYFQNEAQLEKSRLLSDRFSAERPKGSFSTLEIQRTEQGDSAMYLCASSLGGTASSYNEQFFGPGTRLTVL.

The CDR3 here is CASRHPSGGTYEQYF. CDR3 DNA: TGTGCCAGCAGACACCCTAGCGGGGGGACCTACGAGCAGTACTTC. The rearrangement uses TRBV28 and TRBJ2-7, with TRBD2 matching 11 bases. CDR1 is MDHEN, CDR2 SYDVKM, per germline. The CDR3 extends over 15 amino acids. With 6 bases clipped from V and 2 bases from J, the junction kept 6 bases outside the gene matches.

J is TRBJ2-7 and V is TRBV2; possibly TRBD1 for D (6 bases). Trimming removed 5 bases at V and 3 bases at J, with 8 bases between. Germline values: CDR1 SNHLY, CDR2 FYNNEI. The CDR3 runs 12 residues. DNA of the CDR3: TGTGCCAGCAGTAAACAGGGCTACGAGCAGTACTTC. Protein sequence: CASSKQGYEQYF. Full variable domain (outside the CDR3, taken from reference TRBV2 and TRBJ2-7): EPEVTQTPSHQVTQMGQEVILRCVPISNHLYFYWYRQILGQKVEFLVSFYNNEISEKSEIFDDQFSVERPDGSNFTLKIRSTKLEDSAMYFCASSKQGYEQYFGPGTRLTVT.

V usage is TRBV10-2 and J usage is TRBJ1-2; no definite D call. The germline CDR1 and CDR2 sequences are WSHSY and SAAADI. This CDR3 is 12 amino acids long. Trimming left V 2 bases short and J 1 base short, with 2 bases between. In nucleotides, the CDR3 is TGCGCCAGCAGTGAGGGTAACTATGGCTACACCTTC. It encodes CASSEGNYGYTF.

J is TRBJ1-5 and V is TRBV19; no reliable D call. Germline V gene data show CDR1 as LNHDA and CDR2 as SQIVND (reference sequence). CDR3 length: 14 residues. V was clipped by 3 bases and J by 3 bases, with 9 bases between them. The CDR3 DNA reads as TGTGCCAGTAGTATTCGGGGAGACAATCAGCCCCAGCATTTT. Translated, it gives CASSIRGDNQPQHF.

The chain employs TRBV19 and TRBJ1-5, with D unresolved. Trimming took off 3 bases at V and 3 bases at J, with 12 bases between the two ends. The CDR3 has 15 residues. Germline V gene lookup returns CDR1 LNHDA and CDR2 SQIVND (reference sequence). The CDR3 DNA reads TGTGCCAGTAGTATTGATGACGGGGTCAATCAGCCCCAGCATTTT. It translates to CASSIDDGVNQPQHF.

This clone was counted a few times. The chain links TRBV2 to TRBJ1-2; no definite D call. The CDR3 covers 13 residues. The V gene lost 4 bases and the J gene lost 2 bases, with 8 bases spanning the gap. Germline lookup yields CDR1 SNHLY and CDR2 FYNNEI. The CDR3 loop reads CASSGASNYGYTF. The CDR3 DNA reads as TGTGCCAGCAGTGGGGCATCCAACTATGGCTACACCTTC.

V is TRBV5-1 and J is TRBJ1-2; D gene uncertain. The CDR3 length is 14 residues. Germline V gene sequence: CDR1 SGHRS, CDR2 YFSETQ. The V end was cut by 1 base, the J end by 1 base, with 8 bases between. DNA for the CDR3: TGCGCCAGCAGCTTGCCTCAGATTAACTATGGCTACACCTTC. Its protein is CASSLPQINYGYTF.

V and J are TRBV27 and TRBJ2-5, with D unclear. The germline CDR1 and CDR2 sequences are MNHEY and SMNVEV (reference sequence). CDR3 length equals 14 residues. Trimming removed 3 bases from V and 1 base from J, with 9 bases in between. CDR3: CASSFRATQETQYF. The CDR3 region has the DNA TGTGCCAGCAGTTTCCGCGCGACCCAAGAGACCCAGTACTTC.

The genes are TRBV10-2 and TRBJ2-1, with 7 bases fitting TRBD2. The germline V gene encodes CDR1 WSHSY and CDR2 SAAADI. Trimming cost V 4 bases and J 10 bases; bases outside gene matches: 1. This CDR3 spans 11 amino acids. CDR3 coding DNA: TGCGCCAGCAGTGGGGGACTAGAGCAGTTCTTC. Translating gives CASSGGLEQFF.

The chain uses TRBV6-5 and TRBJ1-4; no reliable D call. The CDR3 is 13 residues long. Germline V gene lookup returns CDR1 MNHEY and CDR2 SVGAGI. The V gene lost 6 bases and the J gene lost 3 bases, with 8 bases spanning the gap. CDR3 loop: CASSLDPNEKLFF. CDR3 nucleotide sequence: TGTGCCAGCAGCCTCGACCCTAATGAAAAACTGTTTTTT.

V usage is TRBV9 and J usage is TRBJ1-2; weak D call: TRBD1 (6 bases). V dropped 6 bases and J dropped 4 bases, with 16 bases sitting between them. Per germline, CDR1 SGDLS and CDR2 YYNGEE. The CDR3 extends over 14 amino acids. CDR3 loop: CASNERGGSYGYTF. The CDR3 bases are TGTGCCAGCAACGAAAGAGGGGGTTCCTATGGCTACACCTTC. The whole variable domain, filled in from reference TRBV9 and TRBJ1-2, reads DSGVTQTPKHLITATGQRVTLRCSPRSGDLSVYWYQQSLDQGLQFLIQYYNGEERAKGNILERFSAQQFPDLHSELNLSSLELGDSALYFCASNERGGSYGYTFGSGTRLTVV.

The J gene is TRBJ1-6, the V gene TRBV25-1; 7 bases are a match to TRBD1. The CDR3 extends over 17 amino acids. V trimming: 2 bases; J trimming: 4 bases; junction bases outside the gene matches: 8. CDR1 and CDR2 (germline): MGHDK, SYGVNS. CDR3 DNA: TGTGCCAGCAGTGAACTCCGGGACAGCCCATATAATTCACCCCTCCACTTT. This translates into CASSELRDSPYNSPLHF.

The gene calls are TRBV18 and TRBJ2-2; D possibly corresponds to TRBD2 (5 bases). The CDR3 runs to 15 residues. CDR1 KGHSH and CDR2 LQKENI come from the germline V gene. Trimming took off 2 bases at V and 4 bases at J, with 11 bases between the two ends. This CDR3 is CASSPMISGTGELFF. Here the CDR3 DNA reads TGTGCCAGCTCACCAATGATAAGCGGCACCGGGGAGCTGTTTTTT.

The chain links TRBV5-1 to TRBJ1-4, with D perhaps matching TRBD1 (5 bases). Between the trimmed V and J ends, which lost 3 bases and 5 bases, there was a span of 8 bases. The CDR3 is 13 residues long. Germline V gene lookup returns CDR1 SGHRS and CDR2 YFSETQ. CDR3 residues: CASSWDGNEKLFF. CDR3 DNA: TGCGCCAGCAGCTGGGACGGGAATGAAAAACTGTTTTTT. The variable domain in full, completed from reference TRBV5-1 and TRBJ1-4, reads KAGVTQTPRYLIKTRGQQVTLSCSPISGHRSVSWYQQTPGQGLQFLFEYFSETQRNKGNFPGRFSGRQFSNSRSEMNVSTLELGDSALYLCASSWDGNEKLFFGSGTQLSVL.

In its sample, this clone was seen a few times. The chain couples TRBV5-4 to TRBJ1-6; 7 bases are shared with TRBD1. Germline loops: CDR1 SGHNT, CDR2 YYREEE (reference sequence). The CDR3 has 18 residues. The trim removed 0 bases at V and 0 bases at J, leaving 6 bases unmatched. The CDR3 here is CASSLGTGPSSYNSPLHF. The CDR3 DNA reads TGTGCCAGCAGCTTGGGGACAGGTCCGAGCTCCTATAATTCACCCCTCCACTTT.

V gene TRBV4-1 combines with J gene TRBJ1-4, with unresolved D. The germline V gene encodes CDR1 MGHRA and CDR2 YSYEKL. The CDR3 is 15 amino acids. Trimming took 0 bases from V and 7 from J, leaving 12 bases between them. The CDR3 loop reads CASSQDPRTAEKLFF. In DNA, the CDR3 is TGCGCCAGCAGCCAAGATCCCAGGACGGCTGAAAAACTGTTTTTT.

V gene TRBV24-1 combines with J gene TRBJ2-1, with D possibly matching TRBD1 (5 bases). The V gene's germline CDR1 is KGHDR and CDR2 SFDVKD. Trimming pared 0 bases from V and 7 bases from J, leaving 12 bases between. The CDR3 consists of 15 residues. The CDR3 here is CATSDLRISGNEQFF. In DNA, the CDR3 is TGTGCCACCAGTGATTTGCGTATCTCAGGGAATGAGCAGTTCTTC.

The chain joins TRBV2 to TRBJ1-2; D remains ambiguous. Germline lookup yields CDR1 SNHLY and CDR2 FYNNEI. The CDR3 totals 12 residues. Trimming removed 7 bases from V and 0 bases from J, with 6 bases in between. The CDR3 is CASTQANYGYTF. The CDR3 coding sequence is TGTGCCAGCACGCAGGCTAACTATGGCTACACCTTC.